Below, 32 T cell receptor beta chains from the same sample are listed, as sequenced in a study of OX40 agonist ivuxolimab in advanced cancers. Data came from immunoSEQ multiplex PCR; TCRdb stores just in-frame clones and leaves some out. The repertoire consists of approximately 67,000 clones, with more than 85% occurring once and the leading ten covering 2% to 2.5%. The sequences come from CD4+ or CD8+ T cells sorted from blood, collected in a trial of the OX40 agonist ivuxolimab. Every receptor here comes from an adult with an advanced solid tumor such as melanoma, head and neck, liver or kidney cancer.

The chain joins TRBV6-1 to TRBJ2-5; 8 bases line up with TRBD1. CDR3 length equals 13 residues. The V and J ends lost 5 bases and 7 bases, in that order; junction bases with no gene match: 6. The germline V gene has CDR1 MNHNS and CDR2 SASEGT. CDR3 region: CASSQGAVGTQYF. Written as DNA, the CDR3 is TGTGCCAGCAGTCAGGGGGCCGTTGGGACCCAGTACTTC.

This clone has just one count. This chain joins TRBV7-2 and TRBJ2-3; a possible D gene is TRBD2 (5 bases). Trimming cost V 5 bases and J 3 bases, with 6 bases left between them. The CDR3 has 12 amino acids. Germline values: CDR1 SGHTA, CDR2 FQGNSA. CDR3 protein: CASSRDTDTQYF. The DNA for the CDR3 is TGTGCCAGCAGCCGGGATACAGATACGCAGTATTTT.

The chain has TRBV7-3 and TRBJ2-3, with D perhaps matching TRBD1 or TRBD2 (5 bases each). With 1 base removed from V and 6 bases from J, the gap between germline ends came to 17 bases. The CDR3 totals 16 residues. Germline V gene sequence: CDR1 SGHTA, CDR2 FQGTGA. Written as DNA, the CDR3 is TGTGCCAGCAGCTTAATTGGGACCATCAATGGGGATACGCAGTATTTT. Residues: CASSLIGTINGDTQYF. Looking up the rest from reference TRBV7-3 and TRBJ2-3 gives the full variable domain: GAGVSQTPSNKVTEKGKYVELRCDPISGHTALYWYRQSLGQGPEFLIYFQGTGAADDSGLPNDRFFAVRPEGSVSTLKIQRTERGDSAVYLCASSLIGTINGDTQYFGPGTRLTVL.

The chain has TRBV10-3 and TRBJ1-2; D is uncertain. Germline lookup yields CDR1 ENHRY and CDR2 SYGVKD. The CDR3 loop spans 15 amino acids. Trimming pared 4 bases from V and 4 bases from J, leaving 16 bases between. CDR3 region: CAISGTDIGSYGYTF. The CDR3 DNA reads TGTGCCATCAGTGGGACCGATATCGGGAGCTATGGCTACACCTTC.

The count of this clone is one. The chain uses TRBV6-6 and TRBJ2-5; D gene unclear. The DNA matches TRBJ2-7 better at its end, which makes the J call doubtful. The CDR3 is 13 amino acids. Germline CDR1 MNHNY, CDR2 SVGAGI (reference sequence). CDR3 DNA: TGTGCCAGCAGCCCCACCTCGGTCAGCGAGCAGTACTTC. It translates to CASSPTSVSEQYF.

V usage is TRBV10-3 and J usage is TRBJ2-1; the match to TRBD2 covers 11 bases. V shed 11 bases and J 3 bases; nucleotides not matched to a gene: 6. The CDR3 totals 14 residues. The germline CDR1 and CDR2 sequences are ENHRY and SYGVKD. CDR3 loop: CASQLAGDYNEQFF. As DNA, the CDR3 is TGTGCCTCCCAACTAGCGGGGGACTACAATGAGCAGTTCTTC.

CDR3 DNA sequence: TGCGCCAGCAGACAGGAAGAGGGGCAGCCCCAGCATTTT. Translating gives CASRQEEGQPQHF. This chain connects TRBV5-1 to TRBJ1-5; a weak D match, TRBD1 (5 bases). The V gene lost 5 bases and the J gene lost 7 bases, with 13 bases spanning the gap. The CDR3 totals 13 residues. Germline loops: CDR1 SGHRS, CDR2 YFSETQ.

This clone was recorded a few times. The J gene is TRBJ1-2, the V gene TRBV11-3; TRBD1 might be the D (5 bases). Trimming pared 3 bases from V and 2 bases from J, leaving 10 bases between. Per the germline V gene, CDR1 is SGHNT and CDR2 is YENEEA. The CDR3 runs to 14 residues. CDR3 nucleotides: TGTGCCAGCAGCTTCGGCAGGGAAAACTATGGCTACACCTTC. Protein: CASSFGRENYGYTF.

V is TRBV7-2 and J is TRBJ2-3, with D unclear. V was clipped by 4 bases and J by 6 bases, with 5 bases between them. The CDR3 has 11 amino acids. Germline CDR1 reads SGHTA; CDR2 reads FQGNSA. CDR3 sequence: CASSSADTQYF. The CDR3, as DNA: TGTGCCAGCAGCTCGGCGGATACGCAGTATTTT.

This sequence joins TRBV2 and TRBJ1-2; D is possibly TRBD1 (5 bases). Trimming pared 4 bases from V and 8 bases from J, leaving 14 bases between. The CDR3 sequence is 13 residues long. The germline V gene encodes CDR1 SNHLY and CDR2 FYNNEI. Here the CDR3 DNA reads TGTGCCAGCAGTGCTGGGACGGTGAGGGGCTACACCTTC. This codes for CASSAGTVRGYTF.

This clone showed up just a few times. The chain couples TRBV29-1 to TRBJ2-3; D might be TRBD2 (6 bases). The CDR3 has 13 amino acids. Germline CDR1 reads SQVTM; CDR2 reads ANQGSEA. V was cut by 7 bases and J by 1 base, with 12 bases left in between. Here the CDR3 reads CSEITGGTDTQYF. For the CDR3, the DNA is TGCAGCGAAATAACGGGAGGCACAGATACGCAGTATTTT.

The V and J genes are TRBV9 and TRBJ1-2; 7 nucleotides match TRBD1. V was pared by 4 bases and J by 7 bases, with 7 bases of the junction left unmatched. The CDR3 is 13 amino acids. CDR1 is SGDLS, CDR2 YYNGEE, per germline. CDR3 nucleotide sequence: TGTGCCAGCAGCAATCGACAGGGTTTTGGCTACACCTTC. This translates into CASSNRQGFGYTF.

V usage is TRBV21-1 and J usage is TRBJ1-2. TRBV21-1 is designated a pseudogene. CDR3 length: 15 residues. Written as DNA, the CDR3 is TGTGCCAGCAGCAAAGGGGTGAGAGGGGCCTATGGCTACACCTTC. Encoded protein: CASSKGVRGAYGYTF.

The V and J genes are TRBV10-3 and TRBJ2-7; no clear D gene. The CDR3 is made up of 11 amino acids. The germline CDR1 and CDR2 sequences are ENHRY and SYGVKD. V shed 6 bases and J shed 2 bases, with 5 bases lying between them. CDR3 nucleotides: TGTGCCATCAGGGATACCTACGAGCAGTACTTC. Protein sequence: CAIRDTYEQYF.

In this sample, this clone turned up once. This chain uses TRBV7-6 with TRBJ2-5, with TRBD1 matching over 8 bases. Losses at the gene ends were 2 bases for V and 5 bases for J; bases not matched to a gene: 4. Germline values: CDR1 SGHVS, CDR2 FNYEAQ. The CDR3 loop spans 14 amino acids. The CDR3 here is CASSLTGGRETQYF. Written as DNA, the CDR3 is TGTGCCAGCAGCTTAACAGGGGGGAGGGAGACCCAGTACTTC.

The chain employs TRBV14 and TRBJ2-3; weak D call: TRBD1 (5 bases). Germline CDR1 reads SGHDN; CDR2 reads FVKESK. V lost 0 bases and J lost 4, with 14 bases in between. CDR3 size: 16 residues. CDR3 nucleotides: TGTGCCAGCAGCCAAGATAGGGCAGGGTATTCAGATACGCAGTATTTT. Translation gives CASSQDRAGYSDTQYF.

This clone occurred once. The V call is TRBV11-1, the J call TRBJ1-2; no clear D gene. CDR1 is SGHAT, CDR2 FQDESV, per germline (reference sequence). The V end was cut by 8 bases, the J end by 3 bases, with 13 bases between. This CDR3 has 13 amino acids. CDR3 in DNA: TGTGCCAGCGGGCCCTCCCCCCACTATGGCTACACCTTC. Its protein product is CASGPSPHYGYTF.

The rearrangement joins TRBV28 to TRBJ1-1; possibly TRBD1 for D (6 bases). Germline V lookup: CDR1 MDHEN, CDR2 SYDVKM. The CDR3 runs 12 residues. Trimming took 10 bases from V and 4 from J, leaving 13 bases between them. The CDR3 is CATLRGVTEAFF. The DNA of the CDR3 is TGTGCCACTCTGAGGGGGGTCACTGAAGCTTTCTTT.

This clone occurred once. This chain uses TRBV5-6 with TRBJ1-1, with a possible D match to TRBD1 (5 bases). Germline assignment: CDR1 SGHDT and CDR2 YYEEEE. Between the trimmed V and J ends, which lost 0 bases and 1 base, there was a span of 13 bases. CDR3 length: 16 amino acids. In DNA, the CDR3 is TGTGCCAGCAGCTTGGGGCGGCGGGACGGGAACACTGAAGCTTTCTTT. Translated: CASSLGRRDGNTEAFF. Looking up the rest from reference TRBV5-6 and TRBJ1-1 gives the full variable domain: DAGVTQSPTHLIKTRGQQVTLRCSPKSGHDTVSWYQQALGQGPQFIFQYYEEEERQRGNFPDRFSGHQFPNYSSELNVNALLLGDSALYLCASSLGRRDGNTEAFFGQGTRLTVV.

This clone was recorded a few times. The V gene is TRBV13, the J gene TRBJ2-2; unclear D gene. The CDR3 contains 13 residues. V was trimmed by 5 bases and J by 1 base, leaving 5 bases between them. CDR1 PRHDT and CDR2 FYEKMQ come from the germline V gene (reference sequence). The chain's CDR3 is CASSRENTGELFF. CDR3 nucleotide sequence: TGTGCCAGCAGCCGCGAGAACACCGGGGAGCTGTTTTTT.

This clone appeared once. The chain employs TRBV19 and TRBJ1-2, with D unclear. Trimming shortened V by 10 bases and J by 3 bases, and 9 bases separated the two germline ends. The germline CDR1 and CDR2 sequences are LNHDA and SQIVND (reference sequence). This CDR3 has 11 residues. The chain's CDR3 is CANGKDYGYTF. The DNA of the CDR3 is TGTGCCAACGGAAAAGACTATGGCTACACCTTC.

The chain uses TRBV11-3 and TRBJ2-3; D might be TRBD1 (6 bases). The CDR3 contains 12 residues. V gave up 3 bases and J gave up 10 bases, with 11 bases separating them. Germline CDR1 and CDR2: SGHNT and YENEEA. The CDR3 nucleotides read TGTGCCAGCAGCTTGCAACAGGGCCCGCAGTATTTT. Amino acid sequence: CASSLQQGPQYF.

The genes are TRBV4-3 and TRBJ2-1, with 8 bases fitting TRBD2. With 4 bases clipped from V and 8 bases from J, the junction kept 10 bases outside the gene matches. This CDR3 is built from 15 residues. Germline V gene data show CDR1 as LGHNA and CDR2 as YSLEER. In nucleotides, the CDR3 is TGCGCCAGCAGCCGGTTCCGGGGGGGCCGGGATGAGCAGTTCTTC. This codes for CASSRFRGGRDEQFF.

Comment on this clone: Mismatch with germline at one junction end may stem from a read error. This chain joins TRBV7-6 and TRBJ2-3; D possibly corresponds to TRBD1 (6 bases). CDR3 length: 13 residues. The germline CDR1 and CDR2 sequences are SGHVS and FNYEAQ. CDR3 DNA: TGTGCCAGCAGCACGAGGGACACAAATACGCAGTATTTT. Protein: CASSTRDTNTQYF.

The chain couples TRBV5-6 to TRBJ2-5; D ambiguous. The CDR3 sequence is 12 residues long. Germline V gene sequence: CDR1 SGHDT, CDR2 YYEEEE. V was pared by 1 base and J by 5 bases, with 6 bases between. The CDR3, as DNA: TGTGCCAGCAGCTTGAGGGCTGAGACCCAGTACTTC. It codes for CASSLRAETQYF.

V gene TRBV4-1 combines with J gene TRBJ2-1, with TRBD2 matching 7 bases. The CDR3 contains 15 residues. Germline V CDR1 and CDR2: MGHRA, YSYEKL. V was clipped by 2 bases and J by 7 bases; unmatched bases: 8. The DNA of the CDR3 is TGCGCCAGCAGCCAATCGGAGGCTAGCGGTAATGAGCAGTTCTTC. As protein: CASSQSEASGNEQFF.

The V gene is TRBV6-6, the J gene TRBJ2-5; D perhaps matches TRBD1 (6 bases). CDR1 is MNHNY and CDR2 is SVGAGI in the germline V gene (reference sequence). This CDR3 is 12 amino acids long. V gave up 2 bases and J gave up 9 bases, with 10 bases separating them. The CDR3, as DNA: TGTGCCAGCAGTTACCACAGGGAGTCCCAGTACTTC. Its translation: CASSYHRESQYF.

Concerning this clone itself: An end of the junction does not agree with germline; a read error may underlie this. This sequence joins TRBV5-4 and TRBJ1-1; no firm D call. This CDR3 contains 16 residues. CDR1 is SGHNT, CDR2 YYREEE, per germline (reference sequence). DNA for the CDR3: TGTGCCAGCAGCTTGGCCTTGGGTCCGGGGAACTCTGAAGCTTTCTTT. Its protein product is CASSLALGPGNSEAFF.

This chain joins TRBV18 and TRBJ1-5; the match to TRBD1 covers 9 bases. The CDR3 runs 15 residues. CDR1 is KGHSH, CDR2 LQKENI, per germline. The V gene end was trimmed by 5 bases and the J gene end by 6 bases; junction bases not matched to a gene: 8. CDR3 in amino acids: CASSASQGAGQPQHF. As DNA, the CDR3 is TGTGCCAGCTCAGCATCACAGGGGGCTGGTCAGCCCCAGCATTTT.

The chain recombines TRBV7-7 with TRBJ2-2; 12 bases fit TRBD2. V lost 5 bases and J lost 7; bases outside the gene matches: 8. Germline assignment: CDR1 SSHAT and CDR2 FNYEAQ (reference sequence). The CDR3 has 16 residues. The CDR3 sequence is CASSPTSGSKGGELFF. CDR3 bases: TGTGCCAGCAGCCCGACTAGCGGGAGTAAAGGCGGGGAGCTGTTTTTT.

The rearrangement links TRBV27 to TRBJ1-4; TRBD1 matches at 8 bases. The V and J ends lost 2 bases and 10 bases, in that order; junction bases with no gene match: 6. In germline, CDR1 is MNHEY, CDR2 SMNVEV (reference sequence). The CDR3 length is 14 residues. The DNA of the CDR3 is TGTGCCAGCAGTTTAAACAGGGGGGAAGGAAAACTGTTTTTT. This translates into CASSLNRGEGKLFF.

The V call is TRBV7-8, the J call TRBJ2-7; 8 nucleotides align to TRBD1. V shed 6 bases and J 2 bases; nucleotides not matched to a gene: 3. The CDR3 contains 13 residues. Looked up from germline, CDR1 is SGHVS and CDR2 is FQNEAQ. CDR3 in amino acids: CASRQGVAYEQYF. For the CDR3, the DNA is TGTGCCAGCAGACAGGGGGTCGCCTACGAGCAGTACTTC.